Listed here are 17 T cell receptor beta chains from one sample, sequenced in a study of shared clonotypes between healthy human individuals. CD45RO-negative CD8 cells positively selected for CCR7 made up the naive population, which excluded terminally differentiated effector memory CD45RA+ cells. Sequencing used immunoSEQ multiplex PCR; TCRdb keeps in-frame clones, though not all of them. The sample holds 1.5 million to 2.5 million clones; 85% to 95% are singletons and the top ten take more than 0.95%. The sequencing sample was made of naive CD8+ T cells sorted from blood. These receptors were taken from a man aged 18 to 29 in good health.

The rearrangement joins TRBV27 to TRBJ1-2; D gene unclear. CDR1 MNHEY and CDR2 SMNVEV come from the germline V gene (reference sequence). The V end lost 2 bases, the J end lost 0 bases, and 19 bases lay between the germline ends. The CDR3 contains 18 residues. CDR3 sequence (DNA): TGTGCCAGCAGTTTAAACCCGACGCCAACCTTAGCTAACTATGGCTACACCTTC. Translated: CASSLNPTPTLANYGYTF.

This chain links TRBV7-9 with TRBJ2-3; 9 bases agree with TRBD2. V was clipped by 1 base and J by 0 bases; unmatched bases: 8. CDR1 is SEHNR and CDR2 is FQNEAQ in the germline V gene (reference sequence). The CDR3 is 18 residues long. The CDR3: CASSLGLAGAISTDTQYF. CDR3 nucleotides: TGTGCCAGCAGCTTAGGGTTAGCGGGGGCGATCAGCACAGATACGCAGTATTTT.

V and J are TRBV10-1 and TRBJ1-1; D is undetermined. This CDR3 has 15 residues. The V gene lost 2 bases and the J gene lost 1 base, with 11 bases spanning the gap. The germline V gene has CDR1 WNHNN and CDR2 SYGVQD (reference sequence). The CDR3 sequence: CASSERRIPNTEAFF. Written as DNA, the CDR3 is TGCGCCAGCAGTGAGCGAAGGATCCCGAACACTGAAGCTTTCTTT.

For the CDR3, the DNA is TGTGCCAGCAGTGACGGCAGGGGACCCTCCTACGAGCAGTACTTC. Protein: CASSDGRGPSYEQYF. The chain links TRBV2 to TRBJ2-7; D perhaps matches TRBD1 (6 bases). This CDR3 has 15 amino acids. CDR1 and CDR2 from the germline V gene are SNHLY and FYNNEI. V was clipped by 3 bases and J by 0 bases, with 12 bases between them.

This clone was observed once. The V call is TRBV5-5, the J call TRBJ2-3; 11 bases fit TRBD2. Germline lookup yields CDR1 SGHKS and CDR2 YYEKEE (reference sequence). This CDR3 region has 17 residues. Trimming cost V 3 bases and J 8 bases; bases outside gene matches: 14. CDR3 DNA: TGTGCCAGCAGCTCGGAAATAGCGGGAGGGCCTCGTGGTACGCAGTATTTT. Translation: CASSSEIAGGPRGTQYF.

This chain connects TRBV6-5 to TRBJ1-1, with 9 bases that match TRBD1. The CDR3 length is 16 residues. V lost 3 bases to trimming and J lost 1 base; unmatched junction nucleotides: 6. CDR1 is MNHEY, CDR2 SVGAGI, per germline. CDR3 bases: TGTGCCAGCAGTTATATCCGGGACAGGGAGAACACTGAAGCTTTCTTT. Encoded protein: CASSYIRDRENTEAFF.

This rearrangement joins TRBV5-4 to TRBJ2-7; 7 bases align to TRBD1. After removal of 2 bases from V and 4 bases from J, the junction contained 18 bases not matched to a gene. The CDR3 has 18 residues. Germline V gene data show CDR1 as SGHNT and CDR2 as YYREEE (reference sequence). Here the CDR3 DNA reads TGTGCCAGCAGCTTATTCCCGGTAGGGACAGCGGTTCAATACGAGCAGTACTTC. This encodes CASSLFPVGTAVQYEQYF. Drawing the rest from reference TRBV5-4 and TRBJ2-7, the complete variable domain is ETGVTQSPTHLIKTRGQQVTLRCSSQSGHNTVSWYQQALGQGPQFIFQYYREEENGRGNFPPRFSGLQFPNYSSELNVNALELDDSALYLCASSLFPVGTAVQYEQYFGPGTRLTVT.

V gene TRBV9 combines with J gene TRBJ2-3, with a weak D call TRBD1 (7 bases). This CDR3 comprises 15 residues. Germline V gene sequence: CDR1 SGDLS, CDR2 YYNGEE. Trimming left V 1 base short and J 4 bases short, with 13 bases between. CDR3 nucleotide sequence: TGTGCCAGCAGCGTATGGCAGGGGGGCGCAGATACGCAGTATTTT. Protein: CASSVWQGGADTQYF.

The chain is built from TRBV6-5 and TRBJ2-1; 8 nucleotides match TRBD2. Germline values: CDR1 MNHEY, CDR2 SVGAGI. V trimming: 2 bases; J trimming: 3 bases; junction bases outside the gene matches: 3. This CDR3 comprises 15 residues. For the CDR3, the DNA is TGTGCCAGCAGTTACCCGCGGGAGGACTACAATGAGCAGTTCTTC. Its protein is CASSYPREDYNEQFF.

The J gene is TRBJ2-2, the V gene TRBV27, with 7 bases matching TRBD1. The V gene's germline CDR1 is MNHEY and CDR2 SMNVEV (reference sequence). The V segment lost 3 bases and the J segment 5 bases; nucleotides outside the gene matches: 9. The CDR3 extends over 16 amino acids. The CDR3 spells CASSLDAGGQTGELFF. CDR3 coding DNA: TGTGCCAGCAGTTTGGACGCAGGGGGACAAACCGGGGAGCTGTTTTTT.

The chain is built from TRBV28 and TRBJ1-5; D call uncertain. Trimming took off 6 bases at V and 2 bases at J, with 17 bases between the two ends. This CDR3 contains 16 residues. Germline-derived CDR1 and CDR2 are MDHEN and SYDVKM. The CDR3 nucleotides read TGTGCCAGCAGACCCGACAATGGGTTAGGCAATCAGCCCCAGCATTTT. Encoded protein: CASRPDNGLGNQPQHF. The whole variable domain, remainder taken from reference TRBV28 and TRBJ1-5, is DVKVTQSSRYLVKRTGEKVFLECVQDMDHENMFWYRQDPGLGLRLIYFSYDVKMKEKGDIPEGYSVSREKKERFSLILESASTNQTSMYLCASRPDNGLGNQPQHFGDGTRLSIL.

This chain links TRBV4-3 with TRBJ2-5; 7 bases match TRBD2. CDR1 and CDR2 from the germline V gene are LGHNA and YSLEER. V shed 0 bases and J 3 bases; nucleotides not matched to a gene: 10. The CDR3 covers 17 residues. CDR3 loop: CASSQDLGSGMKETQYF. The CDR3 DNA sequence: TGCGCCAGCAGCCAAGATTTGGGGAGCGGGATGAAAGAGACCCAGTACTTC.

This chain links TRBV5-1 with TRBJ2-2, with a weak D call TRBD2 (6 bases). Germline V gives CDR1 SGHRS, CDR2 YFSETQ. The CDR3 sequence is 15 residues long. The V end lost 3 bases, the J end lost 6 bases, and 15 bases lay between the germline ends. The CDR3: CASSWGTPIAGELFF. The CDR3 nucleotides read TGCGCCAGCAGCTGGGGGACTCCAATTGCCGGGGAGCTGTTTTTT. Variable domain in full (rest from reference TRBV5-1 and TRBJ2-2): KAGVTQTPRYLIKTRGQQVTLSCSPISGHRSVSWYQQTPGQGLQFLFEYFSETQRNKGNFPGRFSGRQFSNSRSEMNVSTLELGDSALYLCASSWGTPIAGELFFGEGSRLTVL.

The chain has TRBV12-5 and TRBJ2-1; 9 positions match TRBD1. The CDR3 contains 15 residues. Germline values: CDR1 LGHNT, CDR2 FRNRAP. V was pared by 4 bases and J by 7 bases, with 8 bases of the junction left unmatched. As DNA, the CDR3 is TGTGCTAGTGGTTCCCGACAGGGGGGGGATAATGAGCAGTTCTTC. Protein product: CASGSRQGGDNEQFF.

The genes are TRBV10-1 and TRBJ2-7; D gene uncertain. This CDR3 has 12 amino acids. The V gene lost 2 bases and the J gene lost 7 bases, with 9 bases spanning the gap. Per the germline V gene, CDR1 is WNHNN and CDR2 is SYGVQD (reference sequence). The CDR3 here is CASSEPGREQYF. The DNA for the CDR3 is TGCGCCAGCAGTGAGCCCGGCCGTGAGCAGTACTTC.

This clone is a singleton in its sample. This rearrangement joins TRBV30 to TRBJ1-5; D perhaps matches TRBD1 (5 bases). The V end lost 2 bases, the J end lost 5 bases, and 16 bases lay between the germline ends. There are 15 residues in the CDR3. Germline CDR1 and CDR2: GTSNPN and SVGIG (reference sequence). The CDR3 here is CAWSSGTSSHQPQHF. In DNA form, the CDR3 reads TGTGCCTGGAGTTCCGGGACGTCAAGTCATCAGCCCCAGCATTTT. The variable domain in full, with the rest retrieved from reference TRBV30 and TRBJ1-5, is SQTIHQWPATLVQPVGSPLSLECTVEGTSNPNLYWYRQAAGRGLQLLFYSVGIGQISSEVPQNLSASRPQDRQFILSSKKLLLSDSGFYLCAWSSGTSSHQPQHFGDGTRLSIL.

This chain links TRBV11-2 with TRBJ1-2; D is unclear. This CDR3 is built from 14 residues. Trimming took off 4 bases at V and 1 base at J, with 10 bases between the two ends. Germline V gene lookup returns CDR1 SGHAT and CDR2 FQNNGV. CDR3 nucleotides: TGTGCCAGCAGCTACGAAAATAGTAACTATGGCTACACCTTC. Translating it yields CASSYENSNYGYTF.